This T cell receptor beta chain was observed in a study of blood T cell repertoires in COVID-19. In the study overall: The analysed material was cDNA or gDNA that came from T cells, B-cell-depleted T cells, or PBMCs.

Produced via immunoSEQ multiplex PCR; TCRdb's table is partial and in-frame only. The table lists under 250,000 clones, about 89% of them singletons. V was trimmed by 1 base and J by 0 bases, leaving 9 bases between them. The CDR3 length is 15 residues. Germline V gene sequence: CDR1 SGHRS, CDR2 YFSETQ. Material: peripheral blood. The clonotype originates from a woman aged 60 to 75 who had recovered from COVID-19. The chain is built from TRBV5-1 and TRBJ2-3; D remains unclear. CDR3 residues: CASSLMPTSTDTQYF. For the CDR3, the DNA is TGCGCCAGCAGCTTGATGCCTACTAGCACAGATACGCAGTATTTT.